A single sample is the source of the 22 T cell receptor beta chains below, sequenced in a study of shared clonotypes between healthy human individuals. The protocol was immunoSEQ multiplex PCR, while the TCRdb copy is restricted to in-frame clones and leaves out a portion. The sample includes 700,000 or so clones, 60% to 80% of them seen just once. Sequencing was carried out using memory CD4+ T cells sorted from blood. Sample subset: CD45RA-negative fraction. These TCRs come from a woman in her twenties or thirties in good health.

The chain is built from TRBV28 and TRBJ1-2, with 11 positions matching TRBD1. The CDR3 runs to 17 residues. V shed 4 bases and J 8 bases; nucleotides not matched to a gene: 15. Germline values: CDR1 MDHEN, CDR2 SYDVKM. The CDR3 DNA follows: TGTGCCAGCAGTTCACCGGACAGGGGGCTTTTGGGTTACGGCTACACCTTC. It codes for CASSSPDRGLLGYGYTF.

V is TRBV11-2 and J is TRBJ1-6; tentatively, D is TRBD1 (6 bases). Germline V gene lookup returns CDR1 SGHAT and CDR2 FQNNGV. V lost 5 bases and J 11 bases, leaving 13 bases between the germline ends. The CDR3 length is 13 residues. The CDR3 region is CASSPRRGTPLHF. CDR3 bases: TGTGCCAGCAGCCCTAGAAGGGGGACACCCCTCCACTTT.

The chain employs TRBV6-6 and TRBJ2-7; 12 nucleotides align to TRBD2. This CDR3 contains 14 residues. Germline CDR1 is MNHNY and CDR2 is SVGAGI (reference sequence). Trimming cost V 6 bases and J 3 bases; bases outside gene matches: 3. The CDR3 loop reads CASSLTSGSYEQYF. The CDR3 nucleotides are TGTGCCAGCAGCCTGACTAGCGGGAGCTACGAGCAGTACTTC.

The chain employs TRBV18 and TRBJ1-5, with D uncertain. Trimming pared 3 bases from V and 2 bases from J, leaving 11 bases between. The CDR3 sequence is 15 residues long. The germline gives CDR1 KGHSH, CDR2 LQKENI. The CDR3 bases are TGTGCCAGCTCACCCGCGGGATCGCGCAATCAGCCCCAGCATTTT. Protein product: CASSPAGSRNQPQHF.

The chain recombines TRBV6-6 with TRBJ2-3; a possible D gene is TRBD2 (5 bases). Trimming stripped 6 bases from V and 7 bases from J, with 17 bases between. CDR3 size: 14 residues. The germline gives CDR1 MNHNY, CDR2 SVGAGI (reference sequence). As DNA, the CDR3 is TGTGCCAGCAGGTTCGCGGCGTCCGGGAATACGCAGTATTTT. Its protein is CASRFAASGNTQYF.

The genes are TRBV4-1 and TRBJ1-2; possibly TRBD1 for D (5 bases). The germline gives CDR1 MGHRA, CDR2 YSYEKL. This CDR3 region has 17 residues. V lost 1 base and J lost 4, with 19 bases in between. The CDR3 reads CASSQAFTGTGLYGYTF. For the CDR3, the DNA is TGCGCCAGCAGCCAAGCGTTCACCGGGACCGGCCTCTATGGCTACACCTTC.

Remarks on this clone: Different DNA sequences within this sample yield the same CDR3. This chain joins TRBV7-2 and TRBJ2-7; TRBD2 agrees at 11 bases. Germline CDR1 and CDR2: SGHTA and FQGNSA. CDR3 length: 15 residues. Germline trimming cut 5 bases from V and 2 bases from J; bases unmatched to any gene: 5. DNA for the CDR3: TGTGCCAGCAGCCCCGGACTAGCGGGTACCTACGAGCAGTACTTC. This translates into CASSPGLAGTYEQYF.

For the CDR3, the DNA is TGTGCCAGTAGTATGGGCCTAGCGGGAGGTAATGAGCAGTTCTTC. Amino acid sequence: CASSMGLAGGNEQFF. The chain links TRBV19 to TRBJ2-1; 11 bases agree with TRBD2. The V and J ends lost 3 bases and 7 bases, in that order; junction bases with no gene match: 5. Germline V lookup: CDR1 LNHDA, CDR2 SQIVND (reference sequence). The CDR3 consists of 15 residues.

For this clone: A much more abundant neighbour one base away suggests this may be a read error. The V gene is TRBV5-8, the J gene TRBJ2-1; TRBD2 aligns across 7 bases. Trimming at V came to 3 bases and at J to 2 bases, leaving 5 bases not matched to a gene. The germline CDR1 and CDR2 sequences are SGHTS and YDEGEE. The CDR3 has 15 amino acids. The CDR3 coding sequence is TGTGCCAGCAGCTCGAGCGGGATGACCTACAATGAGCAGTTCTTC. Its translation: CASSSSGMTYNEQFF.

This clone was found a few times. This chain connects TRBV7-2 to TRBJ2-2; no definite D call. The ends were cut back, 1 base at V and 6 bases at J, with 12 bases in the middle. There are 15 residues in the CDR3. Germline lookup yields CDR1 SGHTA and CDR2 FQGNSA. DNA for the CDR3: TGTGCCAGCAGCTTAGGACTCCCTGCCGCCGGGGAGCTGTTTTTT. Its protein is CASSLGLPAAGELFF.

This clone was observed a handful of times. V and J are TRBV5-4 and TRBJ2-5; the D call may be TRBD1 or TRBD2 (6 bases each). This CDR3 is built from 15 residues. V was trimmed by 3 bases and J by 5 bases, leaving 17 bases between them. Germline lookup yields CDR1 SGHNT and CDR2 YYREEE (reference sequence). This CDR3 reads CASSYPGSQGETQYF. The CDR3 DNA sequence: TGTGCCAGCAGCTATCCCGGGAGCCAGGGGGAGACCCAGTACTTC.

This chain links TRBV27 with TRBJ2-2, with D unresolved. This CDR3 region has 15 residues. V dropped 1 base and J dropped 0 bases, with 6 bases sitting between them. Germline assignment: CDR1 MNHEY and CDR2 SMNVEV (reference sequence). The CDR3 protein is CASSLYRANTGELFF. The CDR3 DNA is TGTGCCAGCAGTTTATACCGGGCGAACACCGGGGAGCTGTTTTTT.

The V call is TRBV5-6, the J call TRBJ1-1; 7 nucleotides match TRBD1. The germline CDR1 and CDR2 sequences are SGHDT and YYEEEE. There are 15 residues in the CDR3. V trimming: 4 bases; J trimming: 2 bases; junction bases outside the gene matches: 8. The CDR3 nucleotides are TGTGCCAGCAGCGGCCCGGGACAGAGAAACACTGAAGCTTTCTTT. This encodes CASSGPGQRNTEAFF.

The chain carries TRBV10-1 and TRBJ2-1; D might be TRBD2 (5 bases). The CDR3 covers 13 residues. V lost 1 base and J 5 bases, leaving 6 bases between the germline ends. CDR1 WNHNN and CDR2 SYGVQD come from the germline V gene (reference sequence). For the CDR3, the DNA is TGCGCCAGCAGTGAGTTCGGGAACAATGAGCAGTTCTTC. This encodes CASSEFGNNEQFF.

As DNA, the CDR3 is TGCGCCAGCAGCTCCACCCGGGGTGCTGAAGCTTTCTTT. Its translation is CASSSTRGAEAFF. The V gene is TRBV5-1, the J gene TRBJ1-1; D gene uncertain. The CDR3 totals 13 residues. Deletions cut 3 bases from V and 6 bases from J, with 12 bases between. Germline assignment: CDR1 SGHRS and CDR2 YFSETQ.

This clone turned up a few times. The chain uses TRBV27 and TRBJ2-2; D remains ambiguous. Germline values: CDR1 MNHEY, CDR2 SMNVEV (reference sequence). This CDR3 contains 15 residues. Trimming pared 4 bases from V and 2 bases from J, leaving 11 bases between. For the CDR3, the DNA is TGTGCCAGCAGTTATGAAGGACCCAACACCGGGGAGCTGTTTTTT. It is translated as CASSYEGPNTGELFF.

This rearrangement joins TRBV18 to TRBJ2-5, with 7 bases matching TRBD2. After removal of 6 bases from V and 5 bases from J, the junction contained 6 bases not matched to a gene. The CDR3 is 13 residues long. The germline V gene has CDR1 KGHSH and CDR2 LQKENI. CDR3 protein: CASSPRERETQYF. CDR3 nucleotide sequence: TGTGCCAGCTCCCCGCGGGAGCGCGAGACCCAGTACTTC. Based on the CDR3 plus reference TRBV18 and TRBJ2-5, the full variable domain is NAGVMQNPRHLVRRRGQEARLRCSPMKGHSHVYWYRQLPEEGLKFMVYLQKENIIDESGMPKERFSAEFPKEGPSILRIQQVVRGDSAAYFCASSPRERETQYFGPGTRLLVL.

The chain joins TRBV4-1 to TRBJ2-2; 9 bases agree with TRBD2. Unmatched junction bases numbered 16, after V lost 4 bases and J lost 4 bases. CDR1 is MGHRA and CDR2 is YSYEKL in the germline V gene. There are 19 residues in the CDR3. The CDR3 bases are TGCGCCAGCAGCCCACGGACAGCAGGTAGCGGGAGAGGCACCGGGGAGCTGTTTTTT. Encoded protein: CASSPRTAGSGRGTGELFF.

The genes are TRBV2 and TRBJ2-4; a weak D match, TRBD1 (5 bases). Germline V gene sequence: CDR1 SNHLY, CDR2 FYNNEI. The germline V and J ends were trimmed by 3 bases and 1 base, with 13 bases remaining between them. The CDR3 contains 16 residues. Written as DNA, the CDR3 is TGTGCCAGCAGTGAGATTCAGGGTTCGGCCAAAAACATTCAGTACTTC. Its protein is CASSEIQGSAKNIQYF.

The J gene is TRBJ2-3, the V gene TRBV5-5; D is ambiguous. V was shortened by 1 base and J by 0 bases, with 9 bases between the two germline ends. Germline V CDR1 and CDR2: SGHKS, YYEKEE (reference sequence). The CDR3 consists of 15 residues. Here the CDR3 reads CASSLWRGSTDTQYF. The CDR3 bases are TGTGCCAGCAGCTTGTGGCGAGGTAGCACAGATACGCAGTATTTT.

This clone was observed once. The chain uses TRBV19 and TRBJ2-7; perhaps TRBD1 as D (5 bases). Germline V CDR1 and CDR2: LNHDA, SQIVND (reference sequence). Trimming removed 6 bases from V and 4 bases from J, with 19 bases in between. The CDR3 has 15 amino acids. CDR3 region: CASSIKLGYRYEQYF. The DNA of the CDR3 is TGTGCCAGTAGCATCAAGCTTGGGTACAGGTACGAGCAGTACTTC.

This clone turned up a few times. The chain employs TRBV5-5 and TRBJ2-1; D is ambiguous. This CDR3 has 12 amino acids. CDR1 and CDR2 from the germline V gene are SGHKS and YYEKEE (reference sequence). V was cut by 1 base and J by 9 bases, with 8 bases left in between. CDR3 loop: CASSLQDGEQFF. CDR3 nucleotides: TGTGCCAGCAGCTTGCAGGACGGTGAGCAGTTCTTC.